Shown below are 17 T cell receptor beta chains from a single sample sequenced in a study of T-cell reconstitution after alpha-beta-depleted transplantation in children. Using unique molecular identifiers, the investigators prepared the TCRbeta library. TCRdb reanalysed the PCR reads using MiXCR and keeps one entry per CDR3 protein. The profile covers 300,000 to 400,000 distinct CDR3 sequences, with about 17% appearing a single time and about 41% taken by the ten largest. This specimen was PBMCs, mostly from graft donor cells, taken 360 days after TCRalphabeta/CD19-depleted stem cell transplant. The receptors shown here come from a male patient aged 2 to 9 who had a stem cell transplant for acute lymphoblastic leukemia, so the T cells may come from the graft donor.

This clonotype was recorded at least ten times. CDR3 region: CSARTGGPSSEQYF. The CDR3 DNA is TGCAGTGCTAGGACGGGAGGGCCCTCGAGCGAGCAGTACTTC. V usage is TRBV20-1 and J usage is TRBJ2-7; 8 bases agree with TRBD2. The V gene's germline CDR1 is DFQATT and CDR2 SNEGSKA (reference sequence). Trimming removed 3 bases from V and 6 bases from J; junction bases left unmatched: 10. The CDR3 is made up of 14 amino acids.

This clonotype was seen only a few times. The CDR3: CAIRQGRDMGYEQYF. The DNA for the CDR3 is TGTGCCATCAGGCAGGGCCGAGATATGGGCTACGAGCAGTACTTC. This chain uses TRBV10-3 with TRBJ2-7; D possibly corresponds to TRBD1 (5 bases). The CDR3 runs to 15 residues. Deletions cut 6 bases from V and 3 bases from J, with 18 bases between. CDR1 is ENHRY, CDR2 SYGVKD, per germline.

In its sample, this clonotype was seen many times. The rearrangement joins TRBV5-1 to TRBJ2-3; 7 positions match TRBD1. The length of the CDR3 is 13 residues. Germline CDR1 is SGHRS and CDR2 is YFSETQ. Trimming at V came to 6 bases and at J to 1 base, leaving 2 bases not matched to a gene. CDR3 sequence (DNA): TGCGCCAGCATGGGACAGCGCACAGATACGCAGTATTTT. Its translation is CASMGQRTDTQYF.

This sequence joins TRBV5-5 and TRBJ1-5; TRBD1 might be the D (6 bases). V lost 4 bases and J lost 1, with 9 bases in between. Germline values: CDR1 SGHKS, CDR2 YYEKEE (reference sequence). This CDR3 is 14 amino acids long. The CDR3 DNA reads as TGTGCCAGCAGCCACAGGGTGAGCAATCAGCCCCAGCATTTT. Encoded protein: CASSHRVSNQPQHF.

This clonotype appeared many times. J is TRBJ1-1 and V is TRBV18, with a tentative D call TRBD1 (5 bases). With 3 bases removed from V and 0 bases from J, the gap between germline ends came to 8 bases. The V gene's germline CDR1 is KGHSH and CDR2 LQKENI. The CDR3 consists of 14 residues. The CDR3 reads CASSPAGLNTEAFF. DNA for the CDR3: TGTGCCAGCTCACCGGCAGGGTTGAACACTGAAGCTTTCTTT.

At least ten counts were recorded for this clonotype. The V gene is TRBV4-2, the J gene TRBJ2-3, with a tentative D call TRBD2 (5 bases). In germline, CDR1 is LGHNA, CDR2 YNFKEQ. The V gene lost 0 bases and the J gene lost 3 bases, with 13 bases spanning the gap. There are 16 residues in the CDR3. The CDR3: CASSQDLKWRTDTQYF. The CDR3 DNA reads as TGTGCCAGCAGCCAAGATCTTAAGTGGAGGACAGATACGCAGTATTTT.

The J gene is TRBJ2-3, the V gene TRBV12-5, with D possibly being TRBD1 (6 bases). Deletions cut 0 bases from V and 2 bases from J, with 12 bases between. The V gene's germline CDR1 is LGHNT and CDR2 FRNRAP. This CDR3 is built from 16 residues. The CDR3 DNA follows: TGTGCTAGTGGTTTGGTACCAGGGGCAGACACAGATACGCAGTATTTT. Its translation: CASGLVPGADTDTQYF.

This clonotype was seen at least ten times. V and J are TRBV21-1 and TRBJ2-2; the table assigns TRBD1, which was not confirmed against the DNA. TRBV21-1 is a pseudogene. CDR3 length: 16 amino acids. CDR3 residues: CASSKVPGLSAGELFF. In nucleotides, the CDR3 is TGTGCCAGCAGCAAAGTTCCAGGGTTGTCAGCCGGGGAGCTGTTTTTT.

This clonotype has a handful of counts. The CDR3 DNA reads as TGCGCCAGCAGCTCTCCCGGACCCATGAACACTGAAGCTTTCTTT. Residues: CASSSPGPMNTEAFF. The rearrangement uses TRBV5-1 and TRBJ1-1; unclear D gene. Germline CDR1 reads SGHRS; CDR2 reads YFSETQ. The length of the CDR3 is 15 residues. Deletions cut 3 bases from V and 0 bases from J, with 12 bases between.

Ten or more counts support this clonotype. The chain recombines TRBV6-5 with TRBJ2-1; TRBD2 might be the D (5 bases). Trimming removed 0 bases at V and 0 bases at J, with 6 bases between. Germline CDR1 and CDR2: MNHEY and SVGAGI. The CDR3 spans 15 residues. As DNA, the CDR3 is TGTGCCAGCAGTTACTCGAGCGGCTCCTACAATGAGCAGTTCTTC. Protein product: CASSYSSGSYNEQFF.

This clonotype was detected only a few times. The chain carries TRBV5-1 and TRBJ2-1; TRBD2 agrees at 13 bases. CDR1 SGHRS and CDR2 YFSETQ come from the germline V gene. V was clipped by 4 bases and J by 8 bases; unmatched bases: 6. CDR3 length: 15 residues. CDR3 coding DNA: TGCGCCAGCAGCGGGGGACTAGCGGGAAGCGATGAGCAGTTCTTC. Its translation is CASSGGLAGSDEQFF.

In its sample, this clonotype was seen many times. The chain joins TRBV28 to TRBJ2-2, with D perhaps matching TRBD2 (5 bases). Germline V gene sequence: CDR1 MDHEN, CDR2 SYDVKM. This CDR3 has 15 amino acids. V lost 4 bases and J lost 1, with 10 bases in between. CDR3 DNA: TGTGCCAGCAGTTCCCCGGGAAGGAACACCGGGGAGCTGTTTTTT. This gives the protein CASSSPGRNTGELFF. Supplemented by reference TRBV28 and TRBJ2-2, the full variable domain reads DVKVTQSSRYLVKRTGEKVFLECVQDMDHENMFWYRQDPGLGLRLIYFSYDVKMKEKGDIPEGYSVSREKKERFSLILESASTNQTSMYLCASSSPGRNTGELFFGEGSRLTVL.

The table lists this clonotype with a few counts. This chain links TRBV7-8 with TRBJ1-5; D is unresolved. The CDR3 consists of 12 residues. Trimming left V 5 bases short and J 5 bases short, with 7 bases between. Germline V gene lookup returns CDR1 SGHVS and CDR2 FQNEAQ. CDR3 nucleotide sequence: TGTGCCAGCAGCCAGAAATATCAGCCCCAGCATTTT. Translating gives CASSQKYQPQHF.

The chain joins TRBV5-1 to TRBJ2-1; 8 nucleotides agree with TRBD2. The ends lost 3 bases at V and 8 bases at J; junction bases unmatched: 10. This CDR3 contains 15 residues. Germline V gene sequence: CDR1 SGHRS, CDR2 YFSETQ. The CDR3, as DNA: TGCGCCAGCAGCTCGAAAGGACTAGCTTCGGATGAGCAGTTCTTC. Translated: CASSSKGLASDEQFF.

The J gene is TRBJ2-5, the V gene TRBV28; D is unclear. The CDR3 spans 14 residues. The V end lost 6 bases, the J end lost 4 bases, and 15 bases lay between the germline ends. CDR1 and CDR2 (germline): MDHEN, SYDVKM. The CDR3 loop is CASSPERWRETQYF. CDR3 bases: TGTGCCAGCAGCCCCGAGAGGTGGAGAGAGACCCAGTACTTC.

The CDR3 bases are TGCAGTGCTTCGAACCCGGGAGGGCGCACCTACAATGAGCAGTTCTTC. It specifies CSASNPGGRTYNEQFF. The chain recombines TRBV20-1 with TRBJ2-1; 8 positions match TRBD2. V was pared by 5 bases and J by 2 bases, with 11 bases of the junction left unmatched. The CDR3 consists of 16 residues. Per the germline V gene, CDR1 is DFQATT and CDR2 is SNEGSKA (reference sequence).

This clonotype has more than one count but fewer than ten. The chain uses TRBV10-3 and TRBJ2-7, with TRBD1 identical over 7 bases. The CDR3 spans 15 residues. Germline assignment: CDR1 ENHRY and CDR2 SYGVKD. J gave up 5 bases and V 4 bases, and 11 bases lay outside the gene matches. CDR3 sequence (DNA): TGTGCCATCAGTGTATTAGAGGGACAGAGGAACGAGCAGTACTTC. Encoded protein: CAISVLEGQRNEQYF.